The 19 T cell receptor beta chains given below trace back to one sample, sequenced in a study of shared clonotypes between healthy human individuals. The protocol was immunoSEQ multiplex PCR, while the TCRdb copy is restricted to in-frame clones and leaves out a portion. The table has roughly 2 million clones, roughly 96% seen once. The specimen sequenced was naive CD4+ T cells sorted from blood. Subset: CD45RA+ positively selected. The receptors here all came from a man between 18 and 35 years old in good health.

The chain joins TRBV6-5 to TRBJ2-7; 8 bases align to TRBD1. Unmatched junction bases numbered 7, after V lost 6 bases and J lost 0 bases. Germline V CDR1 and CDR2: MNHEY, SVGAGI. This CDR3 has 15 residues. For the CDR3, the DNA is TGTGCCAGCAGGACGGGGACAGGACGCTCCTACGAGCAGTACTTC. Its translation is CASRTGTGRSYEQYF.

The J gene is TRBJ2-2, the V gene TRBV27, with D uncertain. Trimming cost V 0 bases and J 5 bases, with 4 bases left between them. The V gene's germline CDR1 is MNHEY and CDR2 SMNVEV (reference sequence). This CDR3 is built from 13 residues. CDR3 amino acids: CASSLSRTGELFF. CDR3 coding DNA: TGTGCCAGCAGTTTATCGAGGACCGGGGAGCTGTTTTTT.

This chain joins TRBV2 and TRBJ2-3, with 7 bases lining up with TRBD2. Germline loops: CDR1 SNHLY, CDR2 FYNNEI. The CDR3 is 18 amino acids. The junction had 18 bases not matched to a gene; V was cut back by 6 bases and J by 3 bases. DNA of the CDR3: TGTGCCAGCAGCCCCCGGATCCTTCGGGGGGATAGGACAGATACGCAGTATTTT. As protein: CASSPRILRGDRTDTQYF.

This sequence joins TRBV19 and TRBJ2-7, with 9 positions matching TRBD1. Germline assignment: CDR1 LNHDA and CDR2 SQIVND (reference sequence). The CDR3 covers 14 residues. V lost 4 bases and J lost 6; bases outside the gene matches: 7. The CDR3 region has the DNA TGTGCCAGTAGTACCCGACAGGGGGGCGGCGAGCAGTACTTC. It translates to CASSTRQGGGEQYF.

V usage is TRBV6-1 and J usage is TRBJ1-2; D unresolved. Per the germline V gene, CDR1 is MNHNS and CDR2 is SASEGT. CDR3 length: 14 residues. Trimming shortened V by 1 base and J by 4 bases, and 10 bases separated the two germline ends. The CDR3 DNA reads TGTGCCAGCAGTGAAGAATTCGGCTCCTATGGCTACACCTTC. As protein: CASSEEFGSYGYTF.

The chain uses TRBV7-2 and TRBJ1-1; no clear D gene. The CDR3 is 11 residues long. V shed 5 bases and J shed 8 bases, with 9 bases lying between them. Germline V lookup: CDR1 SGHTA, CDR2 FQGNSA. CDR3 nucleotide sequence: TGTGCCAGCAGCCAGAGAGGGGAAGCTTTCTTT. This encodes CASSQRGEAFF.

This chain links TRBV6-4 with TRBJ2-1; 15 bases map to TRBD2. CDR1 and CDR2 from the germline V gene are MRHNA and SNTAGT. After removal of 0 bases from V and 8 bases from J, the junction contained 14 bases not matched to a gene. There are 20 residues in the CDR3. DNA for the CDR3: TGTGCCAGCAGTGACTCCCCTACACGGACTAGCGGGAGGGATAAGGATGAGCAGTTCTTC. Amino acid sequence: CASSDSPTRTSGRDKDEQFF.

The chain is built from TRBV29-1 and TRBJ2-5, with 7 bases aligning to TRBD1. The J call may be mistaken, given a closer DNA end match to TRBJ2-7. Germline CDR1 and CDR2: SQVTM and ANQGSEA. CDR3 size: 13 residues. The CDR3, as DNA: TGCAGCGTTGAACAGGGGGTACCCTACGAGCAGTACTTC. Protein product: CSVEQGVPYEQYF.

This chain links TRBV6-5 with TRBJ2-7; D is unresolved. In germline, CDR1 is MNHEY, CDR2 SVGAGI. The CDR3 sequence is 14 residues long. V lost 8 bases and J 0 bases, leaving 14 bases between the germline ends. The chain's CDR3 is CASSARFSSYEQYF. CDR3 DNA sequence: TGTGCCAGCTCGGCCCGGTTTAGCTCCTACGAGCAGTACTTC.

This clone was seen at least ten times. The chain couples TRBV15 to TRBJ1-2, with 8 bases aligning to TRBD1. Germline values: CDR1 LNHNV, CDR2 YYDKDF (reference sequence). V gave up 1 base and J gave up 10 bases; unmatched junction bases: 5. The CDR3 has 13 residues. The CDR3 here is CATSRVAGGDYTF. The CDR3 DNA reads TGTGCCACCAGCAGAGTCGCAGGGGGCGACTACACCTTC.

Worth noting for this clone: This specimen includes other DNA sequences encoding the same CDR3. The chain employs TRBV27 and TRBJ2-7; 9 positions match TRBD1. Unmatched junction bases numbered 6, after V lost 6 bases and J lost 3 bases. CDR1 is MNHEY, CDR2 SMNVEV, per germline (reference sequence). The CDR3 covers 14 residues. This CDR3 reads CASSRQGGGYEQYF. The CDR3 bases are TGTGCCAGCAGCCGACAGGGGGGGGGCTACGAGCAGTACTTC.

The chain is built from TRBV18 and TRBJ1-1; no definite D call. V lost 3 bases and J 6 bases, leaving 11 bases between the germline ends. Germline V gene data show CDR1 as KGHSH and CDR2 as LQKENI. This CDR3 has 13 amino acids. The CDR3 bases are TGTGCCAGCTCACCCCTACGCTGGGCTGAAGCTTTCTTT. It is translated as CASSPLRWAEAFF. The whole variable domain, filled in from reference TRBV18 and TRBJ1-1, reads NAGVMQNPRHLVRRRGQEARLRCSPMKGHSHVYWYRQLPEEGLKFMVYLQKENIIDESGMPKERFSAEFPKEGPSILRIQQVVRGDSAAYFCASSPLRWAEAFFGQGTRLTVV.

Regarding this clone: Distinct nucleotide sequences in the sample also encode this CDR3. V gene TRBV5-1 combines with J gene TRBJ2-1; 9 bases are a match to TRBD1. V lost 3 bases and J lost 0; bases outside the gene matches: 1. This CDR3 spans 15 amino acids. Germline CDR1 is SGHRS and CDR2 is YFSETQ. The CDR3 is CASSWGQGSYNEQFF. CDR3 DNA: TGCGCCAGCAGCTGGGGACAGGGCTCCTACAATGAGCAGTTCTTC.

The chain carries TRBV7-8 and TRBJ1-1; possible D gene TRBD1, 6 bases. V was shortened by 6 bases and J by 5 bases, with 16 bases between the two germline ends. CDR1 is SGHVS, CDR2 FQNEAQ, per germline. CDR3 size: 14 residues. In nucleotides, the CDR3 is TGTGCCAGCAGAAATAGGGGGAGGGTGACTGAAGCTTTCTTT. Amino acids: CASRNRGRVTEAFF.

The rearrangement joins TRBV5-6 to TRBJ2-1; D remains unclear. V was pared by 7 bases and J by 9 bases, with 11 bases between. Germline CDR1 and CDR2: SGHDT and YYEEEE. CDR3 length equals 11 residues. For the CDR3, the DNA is TGTGCCAGCTCCTCCTGGGGTGAGCAGTTCTTC. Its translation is CASSSWGEQFF.

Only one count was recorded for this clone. The CDR3: CASSDPTSGSYEQYF. The DNA of the CDR3 is TGTGCCAGCAGTGATCCGACTAGCGGGAGCTACGAGCAGTACTTC. The genes are TRBV25-1 and TRBJ2-7; 12 nucleotides line up with TRBD2. This CDR3 spans 15 amino acids. J lost 3 bases, V lost 3 bases, and 3 bases had no gene match. The germline CDR1 and CDR2 sequences are MGHDK and SYGVNS.

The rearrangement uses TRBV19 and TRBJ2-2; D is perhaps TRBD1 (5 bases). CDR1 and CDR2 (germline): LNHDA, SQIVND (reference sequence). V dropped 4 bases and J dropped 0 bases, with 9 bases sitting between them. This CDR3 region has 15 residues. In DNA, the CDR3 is TGTGCCAGTAGTAATCAGGGCGCGAACACCGGGGAGCTGTTTTTT. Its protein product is CASSNQGANTGELFF. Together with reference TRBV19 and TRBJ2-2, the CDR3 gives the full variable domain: DGGITQSPKYLFRKEGQNVTLSCEQNLNHDAMYWYRQDPGQGLRLIYYSQIVNDFQKGDIAEGYSVSREKKESFPLTVTSAQKNPTAFYLCASSNQGANTGELFFGEGSRLTVL.

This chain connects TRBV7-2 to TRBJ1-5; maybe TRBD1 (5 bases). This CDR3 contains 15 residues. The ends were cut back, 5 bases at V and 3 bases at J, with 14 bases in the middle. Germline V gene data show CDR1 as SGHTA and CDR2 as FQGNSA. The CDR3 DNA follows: TGTGCCAGCAGCCCGGGACGCCCGATCAATCAGCCCCAGCATTTT. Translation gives CASSPGRPINQPQHF.

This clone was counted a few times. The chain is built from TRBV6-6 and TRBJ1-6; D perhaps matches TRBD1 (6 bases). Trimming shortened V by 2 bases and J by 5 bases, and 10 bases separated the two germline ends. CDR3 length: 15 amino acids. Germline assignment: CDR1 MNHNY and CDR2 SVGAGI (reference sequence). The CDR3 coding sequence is TGTGCCAGCAGTTACGCGGGGGGCGATAATTCACCCCTCCACTTT. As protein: CASSYAGGDNSPLHF.